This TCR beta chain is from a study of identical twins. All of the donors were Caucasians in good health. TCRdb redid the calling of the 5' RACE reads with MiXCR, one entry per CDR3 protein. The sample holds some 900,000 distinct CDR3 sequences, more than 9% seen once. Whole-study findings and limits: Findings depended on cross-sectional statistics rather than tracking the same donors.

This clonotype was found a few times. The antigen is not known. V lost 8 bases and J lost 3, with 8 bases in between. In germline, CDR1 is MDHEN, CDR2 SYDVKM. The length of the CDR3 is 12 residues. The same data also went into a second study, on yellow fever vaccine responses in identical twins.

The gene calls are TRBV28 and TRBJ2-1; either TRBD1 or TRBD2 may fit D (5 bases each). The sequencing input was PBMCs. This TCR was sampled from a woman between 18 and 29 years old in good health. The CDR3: CASLRGYNEQFF. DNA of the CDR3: TGTGCCAGCTTGAGGGGCTACAATGAGCAGTTCTTC.